The rows below give T cell receptor beta chains drawn from one sample of a study of T cells in Graves' hyperthyroidism and ophthalmopathy. TCRdb reprocessed the multiplex PCR reads via MiXCR and lists one record per CDR3 protein. The data show around 520,000 distinct CDR3 sequences, with 12% to 15% seen just once and about 15% held by the top ten. The sequencing input was blood. These TCRs come from a woman aged 40 to 49 with Graves' hyperthyroidism. Both conserved end residues are part of each CDR3. D genes are given only for firm matches. Only some rows state a clone size, as once, few, many or a class for expanded clones.

many TRBD1 15 TRBJ1-5 TRBV28 TGTGCCAGCAGAACCAGGGGGGTGAGCAATCAGCCCCAGCATTTT CASRTRGVSNQPQHF
NA NA 12 TRBJ2-7 TRBV28 TGTGCCAGCAGTTTCGAACTATACGAGCAGTACTTC CASSFELYEQYF
many NA 19 TRBJ1-2 TRBV6-1 TGTGCCAGCCTGACCATTCTCAATCCGCTCCGGGACGGCCACTATGGCTACACCTTC CASLTILNPLRDGHYGYTF
NA TRBD2 16 TRBJ2-1 TRBV3-1 TGTGCCAGCAGCCCACCGTCGCTAGCGGGAGTGAATGAGCAGTTCTTC CASSPPSLAGVNEQFF
many NA 17 TRBJ1-2 TRBV7-9 TGTGCCAGCAGCCAGACCCCTGTGGCAGGGGCTAACTATGGCTACACCTTC CASSQTPVAGANYGYTF
many NA 11 TRBJ1-2 TRBV29-1 TGCAGCGTCAGGGGAAACTATGGCTACACCTTC CSVRGNYGYTF
many TRBD2 17 TRBJ2-3 TRBV5-1 TGCGCCAGCAGCCCCAGAGGGCTAGCGGGAGGGGCAGATACGCAGTATTTT CASSPRGLAGGADTQYF
many NA 17 TRBJ2-7 TRBV2 TGTGCCAGCAGTGGGCGCGAGTTGCGGGTAGCCCCCTACGAGCAGTACTTC CASSGRELRVAPYEQYF
once NA 15 TRBJ1-5 TRBV11-2 TGTGCCAGCAGCTGGGCGGGGGGGGCCGAGCAGCCCCAGCATTTT CASSWAGGAEQPQHF
few TRBD1 14 TRBJ1-1 TRBV5-4 TGTGCCAGCAGCTGGGGGGACAGCTACACTGAAGCTTTCTTT CASSWGDSYTEAFF
many NA 14 TRBJ2-5 TRBV18 TGTGCCAGCTCACCATCGGGACCAAGGGAGACCCAGTACTTC CASSPSGPRETQYF
few NA 11 TRBJ2-2 TRBV7-9 TGTGCCAGCAGCTTTTTCGGGGAGCTGTTTTTT CASSFFGELFF
many TRBD1 14 TRBJ2-1 TRBV12-3/TRBV12-4 TGTGCCAGCAGTTGGGGACAGTCCCGGGATGAGCAGTTCTTC CASSWGQSRDEQFF
NA TRBD2 15 TRBJ2-7 TRBV5-8 TGTGCCAGCAGCTTGAAAATAGCGGGCCCGGGGGAGCAGTACTTC CASSLKIAGPGEQYF
many TRBD1 17 TRBJ1-5 TRBV20-1 TGCAGTGCTAGAGATCGGGCCCCAGACAGGGGCAATCAGCCCCAGCATTTT CSARDRAPDRGNQPQHF
many NA 12 TRBJ1-1 TRBV20-1 TGCAGTGCTAGGGTAGGACGCACTGAAGCTTTCTTT CSARVGRTEAFF
NA NA 15 TRBJ2-3 TRBV28 TGTGCCAGCAGTAATCCGGGGGCCAGCACAGATACGCAGTATTTT CASSNPGASTDTQYF
NA NA 16 TRBJ1-2 TRBV5-1 TGCGCCAGCAGCTTAAGCACCCTGGACAGCCTCTATGGCTACACCTTC CASSLSTLDSLYGYTF
many NA 13 TRBJ2-2 TRBV7-8 TGTGCCAGCAGCTTAGCTTTCGGTGGGGAGCTGTTTTTT CASSLAFGGELFF
few TRBD2 18 TRBJ2-2 TRBV13 TGTGCCAGCAGCTTTAGAGGAGCTGGACTAGCGGGCACCGGGGAGCTGTTTTTT CASSFRGAGLAGTGELFF
few NA 15 TRBJ1-1 TRBV27 TGTGCCAGCAGTCAAGGGGAGGCGATGAACACTGAAGCTTTCTTT CASSQGEAMNTEAFF
NA NA 14 TRBJ1-4 TRBV11-2 TGTGCCAGCAGCCAGAAGACAGAGAATGAAAAACTGTTTTTT CASSQKTENEKLFF
many TRBD2 15 TRBJ2-1 TRBV7-8 TGTGCCAGCAGCTTTGGACTAGCGGGAACTACTGAGCAGTTCTTC CASSFGLAGTTEQFF
few TRBD1 13 TRBJ1-2 TRBV20-1 TGCAGTGCTAGAGAACAGGGGTGGTATGGCTACACCTTC CSAREQGWYGYTF